This T cell receptor (beta chain) was found in a study of Ad26.COV2.S vaccination and SARS-CoV-2 variants. About the study: Ad26.COV2.S was injected intramuscularly once or twice, 56 days apart.

CDR3 length: 15 amino acids. Per germline, CDR1 SEHNR and CDR2 FQNEAQ (reference sequence). With V trimmed by 5 bases and J by 6 bases, 11 bases remained unmatched. Sample treatment: about 20 received Ad26.COV2.S at low or high dose, single or two shots; several received placebo; per-sample allocation not given. Sampling occurred on day 63 after the first vaccine or placebo injection. Libraries were prepared by immunoSEQ multiplex PCR; TCRdb keeps only in-frame clonotypes and omits some of them. The sample gives around 400,000 clones, approximately 89% of which show up once; under 2% is in the top ten.

Sample: peripheral blood, taken in a trial of Ad26.COV2.S vaccine versus placebo. The chain links TRBV7-9 to TRBJ2-7; 9 nucleotides align to TRBD2. The TCR comes from a person aged 18-60 years who received the Ad26.COV2.S COVID-19 vaccine or a placebo. Here the CDR3 reads CASSVAGGRDIEQYF. DNA of the CDR3: TGTGCCAGCAGCGTCGCGGGCGGGAGGGATATCGAGCAGTACTTC.